Only a few counts were recorded for the clone carrying this TCR beta chain. V lost 5 bases and J lost 8, with 43 bases in between. Germline CDR1 and CDR2: MNHGY and SAAAGT. The CDR3 totals 23 residues. PCR was performed a second time for roughly 7 to 11 cycles using a sample-barcoded 5' primer and a J-beta primer mix. Via MiXCR, TCRdb re-called the 5' RACE reads, giving one row per CDR3 protein. The table shows almost 1 million distinct CDR3 sequences, with 51% occurring only once. Extraction yielded at least 5 micrograms of total RNA per sample. The data belong to a study of blood T cells in healthy people across ages. Turning to the study itself: The capture of about one barcoded beta molecule per two T cells was achieved by template switching.

Sequencing was carried out using blood. This clonotype originated in a woman between 55 and 75 years old in good health. The V and J genes are TRBV6-8 and TRBJ2-1, with D perhaps matching TRBD1 or TRBD2 (10 bases each). This chain's CDR3 is CASSPGTGEIPPMMTSGSYEQFF. DNA of the CDR3: TGTGCCAGCAGTCCCGGGACAGGGGAGATCCCCCCGATGATGACTAGCGGGTCGTATGAGCAGTTCTTC.